Shown below are 2 T cell receptor beta chains from a single sample sequenced in a study of metastatic and nonmetastatic thyroid tumors. TCRdb reprocessed the PCR reads using MiXCR. In the table there are just over 20,000 clones, around 12% of which are singletons. No patient had received any treatment before thyroid surgery. The specimen sequenced was blood. The receptors come from a female donor with papillary thyroid cancer or a benign thyroid nodule (not recorded which). Some clones in this sample may be carry-over from other donors' samples.

This clone was found many times. This chain uses TRBV5-8 with TRBJ1-1; 10 nucleotides align to TRBD1. The CDR3 consists of 13 residues. Trimming removed 5 bases from V and 6 bases from J; junction bases left unmatched: 4. In germline, CDR1 is SGHTS, CDR2 YDEGEE. The CDR3: CASSTGTGAEAFF. CDR3 nucleotide sequence: TGTGCCAGCAGTACCGGGACAGGGGCTGAAGCTTTCTTT. The full variable domain, with the rest looked up from reference TRBV5-8 and TRBJ1-1, is EAGVTQSPTHLIKTRGQQATLRCSPISGHTSVYWYQQALGLGLQFLLWYDEGEERNRGNFPPRFSGRQFPNYSSELNVNALELEDSALYLCASSTGTGAEAFFGQGTRLTVV.

The chain couples TRBV5-1 to TRBJ2-5; D is ambiguous. This CDR3 region has 12 residues. CDR1 is SGHRS, CDR2 YFSETQ, per germline. Trimming removed 4 bases at V and 1 base at J, with 5 bases between. CDR3 nucleotide sequence: TGCGCCAGCAGCCTGGGCCAAGAGACCCAGTACTTC. As protein: CASSLGQETQYF.